The 27 T cell receptor beta chains below all came from one sample that was sequenced in a study of T cells expressing NK-cell markers. One entry per CDR3 protein, without DNA, is what TCRdb gives after re-calling the 5' RACE reads. Here the sample table reports a few hundred thousand distinct CDR3 sequences. The source material was blood T cells: a sorted CD56 or NKG2C T cell subset, CD4+ or CD8+ T cells, or bulk PBMC T cells (not recorded which). The receptors derive from a man aged 18 to 69 in good health.

V gene TRBV18 combines with J gene TRBJ2-7; as DNA is missing, the TRBD1 call by TCRdb cannot be tested. The CDR3 spans 14 residues. Germline lookup yields CDR1 KGHSH and CDR2 LQKENI. The CDR3 region is CASLQVQGAKEQYF.

The chain recombines TRBV12-3 or TRBV12-4 with TRBJ2-3. The CDR3 runs 14 residues. The CDR3 loop reads CASSLRRSTDTQYF.

This chain links TRBV11-2 with TRBJ1-6. There are 12 residues in the CDR3. From germline, CDR1 is SGHAT and CDR2 FQNNGV. CDR3 residues: CASTITNSPLHF. Using reference TRBV11-2 and TRBJ1-6 for the parts outside the CDR3, the full variable domain is EAGVAQSPRYKIIEKRQSVAFWCNPISGHATLYWYQQILGQGPKLLIQFQNNGVVDDSQLPKDRFSAERLKGVDSTLKIQPAKLEDSAVYLCASTITNSPLHFGNGTRLTVT.

J is TRBJ2-1 and V is TRBV9; TCRdb selects TRBD2, and the lack of DNA leaves this call unchecked. Germline CDR1 is SGDLS and CDR2 is YYNGEE. CDR3 length equals 13 residues. This CDR3 reads CASSWDYQREQFF.

The chain employs TRBV18 and TRBJ2-3; the D gene TCRdb calls, TRBD1, cannot be checked with no DNA. CDR3 length equals 19 residues. CDR1 KGHSH and CDR2 LQKENI come from the germline V gene. The chain's CDR3 is CASALQPRQGWGRTDTQYF.

This chain connects TRBV5-1 to TRBJ1-2. The CDR3 runs to 15 residues. CDR1 SGHRS and CDR2 YFSETQ come from the germline V gene. CDR3 sequence reads: CASSLVPNPIYGYTF.

This chain joins TRBV5-5 and TRBJ2-5. Germline assignment: CDR1 SGHKS and CDR2 YYEKEE (reference sequence). The CDR3 loop spans 15 amino acids. The CDR3 region is CASSESITGQETQYF.

The V and J genes are TRBV6-6 and TRBJ2-1; lacking DNA, the TRBD1 call made by TCRdb goes unchecked. This CDR3 spans 12 amino acids. CDR1 is MNHNY and CDR2 is SVGAGI in the germline V gene (reference sequence). CDR3 amino acids: CASSIQGSEQFF.

The chain's CDR3 is CASSTRQGEAFF. The chain recombines TRBV11-3 with TRBJ1-1; TCRdb picks TRBD1, but there is no DNA to check that call. The CDR3 length is 12 residues. The germline CDR1 and CDR2 sequences are SGHNT and YENEEA.

The chain links TRBV12-3 or TRBV12-4 to TRBJ1-4; TCRdb proposes TRBD1, but this gene call is untestable without DNA. The CDR3 spans 14 residues. The CDR3 region is CASSLVGAWEKLFF.

This sequence joins TRBV20-1 and TRBJ1-1. Germline V gives CDR1 DFQATT, CDR2 SNEGSKA (reference sequence). This CDR3 region has 14 residues. CDR3 loop: CSARVPGRPLGAFF.

The rearrangement links TRBV7-9 to TRBJ2-6. Germline V lookup: CDR1 SEHNR, CDR2 FQNEAQ (reference sequence). The CDR3 loop spans 15 amino acids. The CDR3 reads CASPTRDSGANVLTF.

V is TRBV5-1 and J is TRBJ1-6; with no DNA, the TCRdb D assignment of TRBD1 cannot be verified. The CDR3 is 14 amino acids. The germline V gene encodes CDR1 SGHRS and CDR2 YFSETQ. The CDR3 region is CASSSAGQFSPLHF. Complete variable domain (other parts from reference TRBV5-1 and TRBJ1-6): KAGVTQTPRYLIKTRGQQVTLSCSPISGHRSVSWYQQTPGQGLQFLFEYFSETQRNKGNFPGRFSGRQFSNSRSEMNVSTLELGDSALYLCASSSAGQFSPLHFGNGTRLTVT.

V usage is TRBV12-5 and J usage is TRBJ2-1; TCRdb picks TRBD2, but there is no DNA to check that call. Germline V gene lookup returns CDR1 LGHNT and CDR2 FRNRAP. The CDR3 covers 13 residues. CDR3 sequence: CASGAGLDNEQFF.

The rearrangement uses TRBV20-1 and TRBJ2-7; TCRdb's D call, TRBD1, is unchecked because there is no DNA. Germline loops: CDR1 DFQATT, CDR2 SNEGSKA (reference sequence). The length of the CDR3 is 15 residues. The CDR3 is CSARDLAGVNYEQYF.

The V call is TRBV28, the J call TRBJ2-5; the TCRdb call, TRBD2, lacks DNA for checking. The CDR3 spans 14 residues. Germline V gene sequence: CDR1 MDHEN, CDR2 SYDVKM. CDR3 sequence: CASSSNPGLQTQYF.

This chain connects TRBV10-3 to TRBJ1-5. Germline V gives CDR1 ENHRY, CDR2 SYGVKD. The length of the CDR3 is 14 residues. This CDR3 reads CAISAQESNQPQHF.

The chain couples TRBV6-1 to TRBJ2-2; the TCRdb call, TRBD2, lacks DNA for checking. The CDR3 length is 13 residues. Germline V gene sequence: CDR1 MNHNS, CDR2 SASEGT. CDR3 sequence reads: CASGLPESGELFF.

The J gene is TRBJ2-2, the V gene TRBV2; absent DNA, TCRdb's TRBD1 call cannot be checked. The CDR3 runs to 13 residues. CDR1 and CDR2 (germline): SNHLY, FYNNEI. The CDR3 loop is CASRVTGAGELFF. Drawing the rest from reference TRBV2 and TRBJ2-2, the complete variable domain is EPEVTQTPSHQVTQMGQEVILRCVPISNHLYFYWYRQILGQKVEFLVSFYNNEISEKSEIFDDQFSVERPDGSNFTLKIRSTKLEDSAMYFCASRVTGAGELFFGEGSRLTVL.

V gene TRBV20-1 combines with J gene TRBJ2-7; no DNA is available, so the TRBD2 call from TCRdb remains unchecked. CDR1 DFQATT and CDR2 SNEGSKA come from the germline V gene (reference sequence). CDR3 length: 15 amino acids. CDR3 amino acids: CSAPGLAGLGLEQYF.

The chain uses TRBV21-1 and TRBJ2-5; without DNA, the TCRdb call of TRBD1 cannot be checked. TRBV21-1 is assigned pseudogene status. The CDR3 covers 14 residues. This CDR3 is CASSKGLPGETQYF.

The chain joins TRBV11-2 to TRBJ2-7; as DNA is missing, the TRBD1 call by TCRdb cannot be tested. Germline V lookup: CDR1 SGHAT, CDR2 FQNNGV. CDR3 size: 15 residues. CDR3 region: CASSLRDTSAYEQYF.

This chain joins TRBV20-1 and TRBJ2-1. Looked up from germline, CDR1 is DFQATT and CDR2 is SNEGSKA (reference sequence). The CDR3 consists of 16 residues. CDR3 residues: CSARDVRRTADNEQFF.

This chain links TRBV19 with TRBJ2-2. The CDR3 runs to 13 residues. CDR1 LNHDA and CDR2 SQIVND come from the germline V gene (reference sequence). Here the CDR3 reads CATNPELSGELFF.

This rearrangement joins TRBV6-6 to TRBJ1-3; absent DNA, TCRdb's TRBD1 call cannot be checked. CDR1 MNHNY and CDR2 SVGAGI come from the germline V gene (reference sequence). This CDR3 spans 13 amino acids. The CDR3 is CAGSGSSGNTIYF.

The rearrangement links TRBV5-1 to TRBJ2-7; the TCRdb D gene call, TRBD2, has no DNA to confirm it. This CDR3 has 16 amino acids. CDR1 and CDR2 from the germline V gene are SGHRS and YFSETQ. The CDR3 sequence is CASSLRLAGGRGEQYF.

The rearrangement joins TRBV12-3 or TRBV12-4 to TRBJ1-2; the D call from TCRdb, TRBD1, cannot be confirmed without DNA. This CDR3 region has 14 residues. The CDR3 here is CASSLRGGARGYTF.